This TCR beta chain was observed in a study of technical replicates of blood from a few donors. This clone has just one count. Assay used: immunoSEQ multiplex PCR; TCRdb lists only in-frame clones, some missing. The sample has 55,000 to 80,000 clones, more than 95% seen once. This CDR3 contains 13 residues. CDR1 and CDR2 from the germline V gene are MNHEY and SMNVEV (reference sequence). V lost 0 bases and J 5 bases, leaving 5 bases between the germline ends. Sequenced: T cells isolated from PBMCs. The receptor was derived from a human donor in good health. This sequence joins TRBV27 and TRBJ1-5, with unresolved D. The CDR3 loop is CASSLSGHQPQHF. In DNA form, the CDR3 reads TGTGCCAGCAGTTTATCTGGGCATCAGCCCCAGCATTTT.